The rows below give T cell receptor beta chains drawn from one sample of a study of CD8+ T cells in alopecia areata. The data were produced by immunoSEQ multiplex PCR, yet TCRdb's version contains in-frame clones alone and is incomplete. Among around 120,000 clones, 61% were seen once, and the ten largest hold roughly 5%. The specimen comprised CD4+ T cells sorted from blood, sampled at week 4, from a patient treated with tofacitinib. Receptor source: a human donor with alopecia areata. The CDR3 runs from the conserved cysteine through the conserved F or W. The D gene is left open where the match is weak. A row's size may be missing; if present it is once, few, many or a size class.

.	TRBD1	TRBV30	TRBJ1-1	TGTGCCTGCGTCGGACAGGGGAACACTGAAGCTTTCTTT	CACVGQGNTEAFF
.	.	TRBV29-1	TRBJ2-5	TGCAGCGTTTCGGACAGAGGAGTCCTAGAGACCCAGTACTTC	CSVSDRGVLETQYF
.	.	TRBV4-3	TRBJ1-2	TGCGCCAGCAGCCAGTGGAACAAAGCTAACTATGGCTACACCTTC	CASSQWNKANYGYTF
.	.	TRBV15	TRBJ2-5	TGTGCCACCAGCAGAGGGGCGGGACAAGAGACCCAGTACTTC	CATSRGAGQETQYF
.	TRBD2	TRBV29-1	TRBJ2-3	TGCAGCGTTGACAGGGAGGGATTTACAGATACGCAGTATTTT	CSVDREGFTDTQYF
.	TRBD2	TRBV7-9	TRBJ2-7	TGTGCCAGCAGCTTGAAGGGAGGGAACGAGCAGTACTTC	CASSLKGGNEQYF
.	.	TRBV7-6	TRBJ2-1	TGTGCCAGCAGCTTAGCCAATGAGCAGTTCTTC	CASSLANEQFF
few	TRBD1	TRBV29-1	TRBJ2-3	TGCAGCGCTGGGACAGCCACAGATACGCAGTATTTT	CSAGTATDTQYF
.	TRBD1	TRBV29-1	TRBJ1-3	TGCAGCGTTGACGAGAGGACAGGGGGCACCAGCTCTGGAAACACCATATATTTT	CSVDERTGGTSSGNTIYF
.	TRBD2	TRBV7-2	TRBJ2-5	TGTGCCAGCAGCTTGACTAGCGGGAGACCGGAGACCCAGTACTTC	CASSLTSGRPETQYF
.	.	TRBV4-1	TRBJ2-3	TGCGCCAGCAGCCAGGGAGTTACGGAAGATACGCAGTATTTT	CASSQGVTEDTQYF
once	.	TRBV7-2	TRBJ1-4	TGTGCCAGCACCCTGGCAGGGAGTGAAAAACTGTTTTTT	CASTLAGSEKLFF
.	TRBD1	TRBV7-2	TRBJ1-5	TGTGCCAGCAGCTTCGGACAGGGTTCGGATCAGCCCCAGCATTTT	CASSFGQGSDQPQHF